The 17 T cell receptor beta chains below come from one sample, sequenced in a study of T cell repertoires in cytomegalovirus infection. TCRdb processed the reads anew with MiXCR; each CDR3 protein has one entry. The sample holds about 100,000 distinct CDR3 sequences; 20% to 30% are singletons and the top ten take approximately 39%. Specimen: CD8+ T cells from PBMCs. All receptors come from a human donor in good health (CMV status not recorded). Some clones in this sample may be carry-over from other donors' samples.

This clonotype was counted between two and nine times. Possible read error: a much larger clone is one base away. CDR3 DNA sequence: TGTGCCAGCAGCGTAGGGGAGACCCAGTACTTC. It encodes CASSVGETQYF. V is TRBV7-2 and J is TRBJ2-5; no firm D call. The CDR3 consists of 11 residues. V dropped 5 bases and J dropped 5 bases, with 6 bases sitting between them. CDR1 is SGHTA and CDR2 is FQGNSA in the germline V gene.

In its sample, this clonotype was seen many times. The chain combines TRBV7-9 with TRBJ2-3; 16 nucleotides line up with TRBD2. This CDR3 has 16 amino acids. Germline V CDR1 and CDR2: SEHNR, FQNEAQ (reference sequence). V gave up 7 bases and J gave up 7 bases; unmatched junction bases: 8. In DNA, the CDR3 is TGTGCCAGCAACGTAGGGACTAGCGGGGGGGCGAATACGCAGTATTTT. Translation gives CASNVGTSGGANTQYF.

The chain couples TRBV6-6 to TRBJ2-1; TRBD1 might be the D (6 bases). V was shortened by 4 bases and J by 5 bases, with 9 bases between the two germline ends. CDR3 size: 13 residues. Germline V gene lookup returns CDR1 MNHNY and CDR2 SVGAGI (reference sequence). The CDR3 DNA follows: TGTGCCAGCAGTTTAAACAGGGACAATGAGCAGTTCTTC. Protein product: CASSLNRDNEQFF.

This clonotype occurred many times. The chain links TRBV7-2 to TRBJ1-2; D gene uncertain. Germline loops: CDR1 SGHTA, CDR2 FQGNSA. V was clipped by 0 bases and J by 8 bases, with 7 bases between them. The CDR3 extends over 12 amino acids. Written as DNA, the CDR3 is TGTGCCAGCAGCTTAGCGTCTCGAGGCTACACCTTC. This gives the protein CASSLASRGYTF.

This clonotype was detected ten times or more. The CDR3 sequence: CASSFLGYETQYF. For the CDR3, the DNA is TGTGCCAGCAGTTTTTTAGGGTATGAGACCCAGTACTTC. The V gene is TRBV12-3 or TRBV12-4, the J gene TRBJ2-5; D remains ambiguous. V was clipped by 3 bases and J by 5 bases, with 10 bases between them. This CDR3 region has 13 residues.

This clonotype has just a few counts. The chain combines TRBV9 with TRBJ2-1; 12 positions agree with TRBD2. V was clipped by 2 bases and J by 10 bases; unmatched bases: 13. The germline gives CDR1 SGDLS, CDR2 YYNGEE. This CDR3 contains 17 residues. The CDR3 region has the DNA TGTGCCAGCAGCGTTCCTTCTAGCGGGGGGGCCGAAGGGGAGCAGTTCTTC. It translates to CASSVPSSGGAEGEQFF.

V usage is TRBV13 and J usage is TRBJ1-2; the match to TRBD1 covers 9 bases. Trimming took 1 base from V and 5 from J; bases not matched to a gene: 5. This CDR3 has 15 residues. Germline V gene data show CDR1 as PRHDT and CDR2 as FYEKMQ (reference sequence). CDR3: CASSLDRDREYGYTF. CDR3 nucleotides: TGTGCCAGCAGCTTAGACCGGGACAGGGAGTATGGCTACACCTTC.

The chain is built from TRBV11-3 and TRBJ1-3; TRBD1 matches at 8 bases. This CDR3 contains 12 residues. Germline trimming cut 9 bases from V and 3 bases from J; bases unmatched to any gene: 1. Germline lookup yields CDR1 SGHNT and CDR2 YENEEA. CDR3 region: CARGTGGNTIYF. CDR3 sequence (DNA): TGTGCCAGGGGGACAGGTGGAAACACCATATATTTT.

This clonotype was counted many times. This chain's CDR3 is CASSFNREYEQYF. The CDR3 coding sequence is TGTGCCAGCAGCTTCAACCGGGAGTACGAGCAGTACTTC. The rearrangement uses TRBV7-2 and TRBJ2-7; TRBD2 is a possible D gene (6 bases). The V end was cut by 3 bases, the J end by 4 bases, with 10 bases between. Germline CDR1 SGHTA, CDR2 FQGNSA. The CDR3 runs 13 residues.

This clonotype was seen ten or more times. Here the CDR3 reads CASSLNRGLQPQHF. The CDR3 nucleotides are TGTGCCAGCAGTTTAAACAGGGGGCTCCAGCCCCAGCATTTT. V usage is TRBV12-3 or TRBV12-4 and J usage is TRBJ1-5, with 9 bases identical to TRBD1. Trimming removed 2 bases from V and 7 bases from J; junction bases left unmatched: 3. There are 14 residues in the CDR3.

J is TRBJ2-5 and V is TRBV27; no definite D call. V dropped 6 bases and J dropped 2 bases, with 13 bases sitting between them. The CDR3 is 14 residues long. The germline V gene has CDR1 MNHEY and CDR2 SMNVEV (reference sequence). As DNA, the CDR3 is TGTGCCAGCAGCGCTAAGCTACGGCAAGAGACCCAGTACTTC. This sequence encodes CASSAKLRQETQYF.

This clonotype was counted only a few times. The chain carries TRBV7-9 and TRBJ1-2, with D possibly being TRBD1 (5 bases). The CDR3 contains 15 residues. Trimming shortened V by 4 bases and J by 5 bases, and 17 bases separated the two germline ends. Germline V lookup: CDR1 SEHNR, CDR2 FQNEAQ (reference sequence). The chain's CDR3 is CASSSPQASPYGYTF. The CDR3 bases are TGTGCCAGCAGCTCCCCACAGGCGTCACCTTATGGCTACACCTTC.

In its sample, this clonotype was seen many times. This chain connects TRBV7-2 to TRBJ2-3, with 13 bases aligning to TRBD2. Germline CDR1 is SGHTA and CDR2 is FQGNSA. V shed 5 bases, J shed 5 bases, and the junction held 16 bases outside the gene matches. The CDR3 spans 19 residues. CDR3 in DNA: TGTGCCAGCAGCCCCCCTCTCACTAGCGGGAGGGCCGTTGGAGATACGCAGTATTTT. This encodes CASSPPLTSGRAVGDTQYF.

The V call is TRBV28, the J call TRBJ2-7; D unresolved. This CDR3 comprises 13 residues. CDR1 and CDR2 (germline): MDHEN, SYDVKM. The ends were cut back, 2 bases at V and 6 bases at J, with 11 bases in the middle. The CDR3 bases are TGTGCCAGCAGTTTACAGGTATGGGGCGAGCAGTACTTC. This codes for CASSLQVWGEQYF. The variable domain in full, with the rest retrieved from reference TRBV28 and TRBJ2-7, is DVKVTQSSRYLVKRTGEKVFLECVQDMDHENMFWYRQDPGLGLRLIYFSYDVKMKEKGDIPEGYSVSREKKERFSLILESASTNQTSMYLCASSLQVWGEQYFGPGTRLTVT.

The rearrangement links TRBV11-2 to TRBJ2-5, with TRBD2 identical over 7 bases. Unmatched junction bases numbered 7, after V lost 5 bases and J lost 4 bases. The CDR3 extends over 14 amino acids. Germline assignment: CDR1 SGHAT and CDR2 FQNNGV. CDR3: CASSIDWGGETQYF. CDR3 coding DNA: TGTGCCAGCAGCATCGACTGGGGGGGAGAGACCCAGTACTTC.

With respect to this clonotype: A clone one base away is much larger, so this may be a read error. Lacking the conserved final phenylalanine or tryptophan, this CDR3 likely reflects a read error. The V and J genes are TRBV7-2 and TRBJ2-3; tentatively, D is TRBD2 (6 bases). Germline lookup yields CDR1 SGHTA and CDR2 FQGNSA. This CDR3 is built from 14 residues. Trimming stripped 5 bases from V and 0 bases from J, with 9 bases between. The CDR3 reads CASSPSGSTDTQYY. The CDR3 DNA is TGTGCCAGCAGCCCGAGCGGGAGCACAGATACGCAGTATTAT.

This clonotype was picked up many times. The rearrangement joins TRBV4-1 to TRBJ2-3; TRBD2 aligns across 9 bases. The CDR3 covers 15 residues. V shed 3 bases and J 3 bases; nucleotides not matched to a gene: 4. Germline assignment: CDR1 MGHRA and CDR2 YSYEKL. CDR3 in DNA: TGCGCCAGCAGCCAGGATAGCGGGAGTACAGATACGCAGTATTTT. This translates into CASSQDSGSTDTQYF.